This T cell receptor beta chain was sequenced for a study of blood T cell repertoires in COVID-19. Study as a whole: Sites across the United States, Italy and Spain contributed samples from acute and convalescent COVID-19.

Repertoires were generated with immunoSEQ multiplex PCR, while TCRdb's copy carries only in-frame clones and drops some. The sample comprises roughly 170,000 clones, roughly 89% of which are singletons, and around 13% rests with the top ten. Germline V gene data show CDR1 as LNHDA and CDR2 as SQIVND (reference sequence). Unmatched junction bases numbered 4, after V lost 7 bases and J lost 0 bases. The CDR3 is made up of 15 amino acids. The sample comprised peripheral blood. V gene TRBV19 combines with J gene TRBJ2-3; 10 nucleotides agree with TRBD1. This clonotype was sampled from an older woman with COVID-19, enrolled during active disease. CDR3 nucleotides: TGTGCCAGTAACCTGGGACAGGGGAGCACAGATACGCAGTATTTT. Residues: CASNLGQGSTDTQYF.